This TCR beta chain is drawn from a study of blood T cell repertoires in COVID-19. Study-wide context: Sample material is recorded as cDNA or gDNA derived from T cells, B-cell-depleted T cells, or PBMCs.

The V end lost 6 bases, the J end lost 1 base, and 14 bases lay between the germline ends. The CDR3 loop spans 15 amino acids. CDR1 KGHSH and CDR2 LQKENI come from the germline V gene. The repertoire was sequenced with immunoSEQ multiplex PCR; TCRdb's copy has only in-frame clones and lacks some. This sample has about 35,000 clones; 83% occur once, and the top ten carry 3.6%. This chain links TRBV18 with TRBJ2-3; perhaps TRBD2 as D (7 bases). The sample was peripheral blood. The receptor comes from a middle-aged man with acute or convalescent COVID-19. The CDR3 loop is CASSPGGAGTDTQYF. CDR3 in DNA: TGTGCCAGCTCCCCGGGGGGCGCCGGCACAGATACGCAGTATTTT.